This T cell receptor beta chain was sequenced during a study of somatic mutations in cytotoxic T cells in rheumatoid arthritis. Study-level results: The study found that the largest CD8+ clone exceeded 20% of CD8+ cells in about an eighth of the 65 patients.

The healthy control blood donors were around 60% female, with median age approximately 56 years (range about 21-70). Positive magnetic bead selection was used to isolate CD4+ and CD8+ cells; purity was checked by flow cytometry. Generated by immunoSEQ multiplex PCR, the TCRdb table keeps only in-frame clones and is missing some. The sample has approximately 6,700 clones, approximately 66% seen once. V shed 1 base and J shed 8 bases, with 14 bases lying between them. The CDR3 runs 14 residues. The germline V gene encodes CDR1 SEHNR and CDR2 FQNEAQ (reference sequence). Turning to this clone: Its specificity is not known.

The TCR was taken from a man in his forties or fifties in good health. Sequencing used CD8+ T cells sorted from blood. This chain uses TRBV7-9 with TRBJ1-1, with a possible D match to TRBD1 (6 bases). Here the CDR3 reads CASSLVEGVEEAFF. In DNA, the CDR3 is TGTGCCAGCAGCTTAGTGGAGGGGGTCGAGGAAGCTTTCTTT.